These 7 T cell receptor beta chains were sequenced from one sample in a study of cytomegalovirus exposure and HLA in healthy donors. Both 60 Vbeta primers and 13 Jbeta primers went into the PCR. Method: immunoSEQ multiplex PCR; TCRdb's copy keeps in-frame clones and lacks some. The table includes 110,000 or so clones, approximately 76% detected once. The sequenced sample consisted of PBMCs. The receptors originated from a middle-aged man in good health and CMV-seropositive.

This clone occurred a few times. The chain combines TRBV27 with TRBJ2-7; TRBD2 agrees at 10 bases. Germline V gene data show CDR1 as MNHEY and CDR2 as SMNVEV (reference sequence). After removal of 5 bases from V and 0 bases from J, the junction contained 10 bases not matched to a gene. The length of the CDR3 is 17 residues. CDR3 sequence (DNA): TGTGCCAGCAGTCAGGCCGGGACTAGCGTTAGCTCCTACGAGCAGTACTTC. This gives the protein CASSQAGTSVSSYEQYF.

The chain combines TRBV14 with TRBJ1-6; 12 bases agree with TRBD1. Germline CDR1 and CDR2: SGHDN and FVKESK. The V segment lost 8 bases and the J segment 6 bases; nucleotides outside the gene matches: 5. The CDR3 loop spans 15 amino acids. The CDR3 loop is CASSGQGAINSPLHF. CDR3 DNA: TGTGCCAGCTCGGGACAGGGGGCCATTAATTCACCCCTCCACTTT.

The V and J genes are TRBV25-1 and TRBJ1-1; D remains unclear. V was trimmed by 3 bases and J by 5 bases, leaving 19 bases between them. Germline V lookup: CDR1 MGHDK, CDR2 SYGVNS. The CDR3 spans 16 residues. CDR3 nucleotide sequence: TGTGCCAGCAGTGATCCGAGGGCAGGTCCAATTACTGAAGCTTTCTTT. Translation gives CASSDPRAGPITEAFF.

The chain combines TRBV28 with TRBJ2-4; 7 positions match TRBD2. Germline V gene lookup returns CDR1 MDHEN and CDR2 SYDVKM. The V segment lost 3 bases and the J segment 1 base; nucleotides outside the gene matches: 0. This CDR3 has 14 residues. Written as DNA, the CDR3 is TGTGCCAGCAGTTTCGGGGGGGCCAAAAACATTCAGTACTTC. Its translation: CASSFGGAKNIQYF.

In the case of this clone: Its ends do not fully match the called genes, so a read error is possible. The chain combines TRBV7-9 with TRBJ2-3, with 7 bases fitting TRBD1. CDR1 and CDR2 (germline): SEHNR, FQNEAQ (reference sequence). There are 14 residues in the CDR3. CDR3 in amino acids: CASSLEGGTDTQYF. As DNA, the CDR3 is TGTGCCAGCAGCTTAGAAGGGGGCACGGATACGCAGTATTTT.

The chain couples TRBV2 to TRBJ2-5; no firm D call. Judging by the DNA end, TRBJ2-7 fits better; the J call may be wrong. The germline V gene encodes CDR1 SNHLY and CDR2 FYNNEI. The CDR3 is 12 amino acids. CDR3 region: CASSEGDHEQYF. The CDR3 nucleotides read TGTGCCAGCAGTGAGGGCGATCACGAGCAGTACTTC.

The gene calls are TRBV18 and TRBJ2-2; 7 bases map to TRBD2. V was pared by 3 bases and J by 4 bases, with 11 bases of the junction left unmatched. This CDR3 contains 17 residues. Germline V CDR1 and CDR2: KGHSH, LQKENI. The CDR3 DNA reads TGTGCCAGCTCACCCCCCGTAGCCGGGAGGAGCACCGGGGAGCTGTTTTTT. Translation gives CASSPPVAGRSTGELFF.